The 2 T cell receptor beta chains reported below all come from one sample, sequenced in a study of cytomegalovirus exposure and HLA in healthy donors. Measured with immunoSEQ multiplex PCR; TCRdb has only the in-frame clones, and not every one. The sample consists of about 98,000 clones, roughly 85% of them appearing once. Input material: PBMCs. All receptors come from a woman under 40 in good health and CMV-seronegative.

This clone has a single count. The J gene is TRBJ1-5, the V gene TRBV19, with 7 nucleotides matching TRBD1. J was trimmed by 3 bases and V by 4 bases; bases with no gene match: 9. The CDR3 spans 16 residues. CDR1 is LNHDA, CDR2 SQIVND, per germline (reference sequence). In DNA form, the CDR3 reads TGTGCCAGTAGTACCTCAGGACAGGCCTACAATCAGCCCCAGCATTTT. Its protein product is CASSTSGQAYNQPQHF.

The J gene is TRBJ2-1, the V gene TRBV29-1; 9 nucleotides line up with TRBD2. The germline V gene encodes CDR1 SQVTM and CDR2 ANQGSEA. There are 14 residues in the CDR3. V shed 3 bases, J shed 3 bases, and the junction held 3 bases outside the gene matches. The CDR3 DNA sequence: TGCAGCGTTGAGTTTAGCGGGGGCTACAATGAGCAGTTCTTC. It translates to CSVEFSGGYNEQFF.